A single T cell receptor (beta chain) is shown here with its context. This specimen comes from a study of blood T cell repertoires in COVID-19. Study context: There were acute and convalescent COVID-19 samples, and they came from the United States, Italy and Spain. T cells, B-cell-depleted T cells, or PBMCs provided the cDNA or gDNA that served as material.

Per the study methods: It was from reference gene primer amplification that nucleated cell counts were estimated. The table came from immunoSEQ multiplex PCR; TCRdb's copy has only in-frame clones and leaves some out. D and trimming were read from the DNA, whereas the V and J calls and clone size are those reported in that table. The data show about 98,000 clones, around 85% seen once. Trimming removed 0 bases from V and 1 base from J, with 10 bases in between. Germline lookup yields CDR1 SGDLS and CDR2 YYNGEE. CDR3 size: 15 residues. This TCR was sampled from a woman older than 75 with acute or convalescent COVID-19. The chain has TRBV9 and TRBJ2-5, with D possibly TRBD2 on 5 matching bases. Sequences were obtained from peripheral blood. This CDR3 reads CASSVGAAAQETQYF. In DNA, the CDR3 is TGTGCCAGCAGCGTAGGAGCAGCGGCCCAAGAGACCCAGTACTTC. Full variable domain (missing parts from reference TRBV9 and TRBJ2-5): DSGVTQTPKHLITATGQRVTLRCSPRSGDLSVYWYQQSLDQGLQFLIQYYNGEERAKGNILERFSAQQFPDLHSELNLSSLELGDSALYFCASSVGAAAQETQYFGPGTRLLVL.